This entry concerns a single T cell receptor beta chain. Distinct nucleotide sequences in the sample also encode this CDR3. Methods used by the authors: Nucleated cell counts were estimated from reference gene primer amplification. Sequenced by immunoSEQ multiplex PCR; TCRdb stores in-frame clones only, minus some. The DNA was the basis for D and trimming; V, J and clone size are from that table. Found here are about 310,000 clones, over 75% of them singletons; the top ten hold 1%. The data are from a study of blood T cell repertoires in COVID-19. Study-wide background: Sites in the United States, Italy and Spain provided acute and convalescent COVID-19 samples. PBMCs, B-cell-depleted T cells, or T cells were the source of the cDNA or gDNA that made up the material.

CDR3 length: 13 amino acids. The V gene's germline CDR1 is LGHDT and CDR2 YNNKEL (reference sequence). Trimming pared 1 base from V and 5 bases from J, leaving 8 bases between. The V call is TRBV3-1 (or the pseudogene TRBV3-2), the J call TRBJ1-1, with D perhaps matching TRBD1 (5 bases). Sequenced sample: peripheral blood. The TCR sequence derives from a man aged 50 or older with active or convalescent COVID-19. CDR3 amino acids: CASSQGGRTEAFF. CDR3 nucleotide sequence: TGTGCCAGCAGCCAAGGGGGCAGGACTGAAGCTTTCTTT.